The 20 T cell receptor beta chains listed next were all sequenced from one sample in a study of regulatory T cells in long-lasting Graves disease. Library construction for TCR beta used iRepertoire HTBI primers and Arm-PCR of CDR3 regions. TCRdb reprocessed the multiplex PCR reads with MiXCR, giving one entry per CDR3 protein. The data contain a few hundred thousand distinct CDR3 sequences, roughly 18% of them singletons. Time point of the sample: newly diagnosed GD, antithyroid drugs for less than 3 months. The TCR library used RNA extracted from PBMCs. The data were also submitted as part of a second study, on T cells in Graves' hyperthyroidism and ophthalmopathy.

Source: peripheral blood mononuclear cells (PBMCs), taken at new diagnosis, from a patient treated with antithyroid drugs. These TCRs come from a woman under 40 with Graves disease.

This clonotype has at least ten counts. The V and J genes are TRBV20-1 and TRBJ2-1; 8 bases align to TRBD1. Germline CDR1 and CDR2: DFQATT and SNEGSKA (reference sequence). The CDR3 spans 14 residues. Trimming at V came to 5 bases and at J to 6 bases, leaving 9 bases not matched to a gene. The CDR3 nucleotides read TGCAGTGCTCAGGGGGGACAGGTCCTCAATGAGCAGTTCTTC. It translates to CSAQGGQVLNEQFF.

For this clonotype: This may come from a read error, since a much larger clone is one base off. CDR3 loop: CASRPRLAGKHLSSYSEQFF. In DNA, the CDR3 is TGTGCCAGCAGACCGAGACTAGCGGGGAAACATTTGAGCTCCTACAGTGAGCAGTTCTTC. The chain has TRBV2 and TRBJ2-1; the match to TRBD2 covers 11 bases. This CDR3 is built from 20 residues. CDR1 SNHLY and CDR2 FYNNEI come from the germline V gene.

This clonotype has ten or more counts. The CDR3 region has the DNA TGTGCCAGCGACAGGGGGGCGCATCAGCCCCAGCATTTT. Translating it yields CASDRGAHQPQHF. This chain joins TRBV6-1 and TRBJ1-5; 9 bases match TRBD1. V lost 8 bases, J lost 5 bases, and 4 bases stayed unmatched. CDR1 is MNHNS, CDR2 SASEGT, per germline. The CDR3 contains 13 residues.

This clonotype was recorded many times. The rearrangement links TRBV9 to TRBJ1-1; 7 positions agree with TRBD1. The trim removed 5 bases at V and 3 bases at J, leaving 4 bases unmatched. CDR1 and CDR2 (germline): SGDLS, YYNGEE. There are 13 residues in the CDR3. CDR3 sequence reads: CASSVDRDTEAFF. In DNA, the CDR3 is TGTGCCAGCAGTGTCGACAGGGACACTGAAGCTTTCTTT.

This clonotype was counted at least ten times. CDR3 sequence reads: CSVEGLTGKGYEQYF. The DNA of the CDR3 is TGCAGCGTTGAAGGCCTGACAGGGAAGGGCTACGAGCAGTACTTC. J is TRBJ2-7 and V is TRBV29-1; 7 bases are a match to TRBD1. The ends lost 1 base at V and 3 bases at J; junction bases unmatched: 9. Germline CDR1 SQVTM, CDR2 ANQGSEA. The CDR3 extends over 15 amino acids.

This clonotype was counted many times. V is TRBV7-9 and J is TRBJ1-1, with a weak D call TRBD1 (6 bases). With 4 bases removed from V and 6 bases from J, the gap between germline ends came to 18 bases. The germline CDR1 and CDR2 sequences are SEHNR and FQNEAQ (reference sequence). The CDR3 covers 15 residues. CDR3 sequence reads: CASSYSRGDTSEAFF. The CDR3 nucleotides are TGTGCCAGCAGCTACTCCAGGGGAGACACTTCTGAAGCTTTCTTT. Together with reference TRBV7-9 and TRBJ1-1, the CDR3 gives the full variable domain: DTGVSQNPRHKITKRGQNVTFRCDPISEHNRLYWYRQTLGQGPEFLTYFQNEAQLEKSRLLSDRFSAERPKGSFSTLEIQRTEQGDSAMYLCASSYSRGDTSEAFFGQGTRLTVV.

This clonotype was picked up many times. The V and J genes are TRBV12-3 or TRBV12-4 and TRBJ2-5, with 14 bases identical to TRBD2. CDR3 length equals 15 residues. V gave up 6 bases and J gave up 5 bases; unmatched junction bases: 5. The CDR3, as DNA: TGTGCCAGCAGCCAGACTAGCGGGGGGGCGGAGACCCAGTACTTC. Translation gives CASSQTSGGAETQYF.

Worth noting for this clonotype: Being one base from a much bigger clone, this may be a read error. The V and J genes are TRBV12-5 and TRBJ2-3, with D perhaps matching TRBD1 or TRBD2 (6 bases each). The CDR3 is made up of 16 amino acids. V was shortened by 1 base and J by 4 bases, with 15 bases between the two germline ends. From germline, CDR1 is LGHNT and CDR2 FRNRAP. The CDR3 DNA sequence: TGTGCTAGTGGTTTGGGCCCCCAACGGGGGCCAGATACGCAGTATTTT. Translation: CASGLGPQRGPDTQYF.

This clonotype was found many times. V gene TRBV12-3 or TRBV12-4 combines with J gene TRBJ1-1; D remains unclear. The germline V and J ends were trimmed by 7 bases and 3 bases, with 6 bases remaining between them. The CDR3 extends over 11 amino acids. The CDR3 coding sequence is TGTGCCAGCATCGGGGACACTGAAGCTTTCTTT. Encoded protein: CASIGDTEAFF.

There are a few counts of this clonotype. This sequence joins TRBV5-1 and TRBJ2-5; TRBD2 matches 12 bases. The trim removed 2 bases at V and 0 bases at J, leaving 2 bases unmatched. The CDR3 has 16 amino acids. Per the germline V gene, CDR1 is SGHRS and CDR2 is YFSETQ. In DNA, the CDR3 is TGCGCCAGCAGCTTTGGGACTAGCGGGCACCAAGAGACCCAGTACTTC. Its translation is CASSFGTSGHQETQYF.

This clonotype showed up just a few times. This chain links TRBV7-6 with TRBJ1-1; D unresolved. The length of the CDR3 is 14 residues. Per germline, CDR1 SGHVS and CDR2 FNYEAQ. V was trimmed by 4 bases and J by 0 bases, leaving 9 bases between them. CDR3 loop: CASSSEILNTEAFF. In DNA, the CDR3 is TGTGCCAGCAGCTCAGAAATCTTGAACACTGAAGCTTTCTTT.

This clonotype was seen more than once but under ten times. It is likely a read error, because the conserved phenylalanine at the end of the CDR3 is missing. The V and J genes are TRBV4-1 and TRBJ2-1; TRBD2 aligns across 8 bases. The CDR3 runs 16 residues. With 1 base clipped from V and 4 bases from J, the junction kept 6 bases outside the gene matches. CDR1 is MGHRA, CDR2 YSYEKL, per germline. CDR3 nucleotides: TGCGCCAGCAGCCAAGGCCGGACTAGCAGATACAATGAGCAGTTCATC. It translates to CASSQGRTSRYNEQFI.

This clonotype was seen more than once but under ten times. V and J are TRBV6-5 and TRBJ2-7, with TRBD1 identical over 8 bases. The J segment lost 3 bases and the V segment lost 6 bases, leaving 10 bases of the junction unmatched. This CDR3 comprises 15 residues. The germline V gene has CDR1 MNHEY and CDR2 SVGAGI. The CDR3 loop reads CASRPFRGPLYEQYF. The CDR3 DNA is TGTGCCAGCAGGCCTTTCAGGGGGCCTCTCTACGAGCAGTACTTC.

The genes are TRBV5-1 and TRBJ1-1; 8 nucleotides agree with TRBD1. The V gene end was trimmed by 4 bases and the J gene end by 14 bases; junction bases not matched to a gene: 22. The germline V gene has CDR1 SGHRS and CDR2 YFSETQ. The CDR3 sequence is 16 residues long. CDR3 loop: CASSVTGEGRYTEVFF. The CDR3 DNA reads TGCGCCAGCAGCGTGACAGGGGAGGGTCGGTACACTGAAGTCTTCTTT. Looking up the rest from reference TRBV5-1 and TRBJ1-1 gives the full variable domain: KAGVTQTPRYLIKTRGQQVTLSCSPISGHRSVSWYQQTPGQGLQFLFEYFSETQRNKGNFPGRFSGRQFSNSRSEMNVSTLELGDSALYLCASSVTGEGRYTEVFFGQGTRLTVV.

This clonotype was seen at least ten times. The chain joins TRBV11-3 to TRBJ1-2; D not certain. The V gene lost 1 base and the J gene lost 7 bases, with 10 bases spanning the gap. The CDR3 spans 13 residues. CDR1 and CDR2 (germline): SGHNT, YENEEA. The CDR3 sequence: CASSLGGNPGYTF. The CDR3 DNA sequence: TGTGCCAGCAGCTTAGGAGGGAATCCTGGCTACACCTTC.

With respect to this clonotype: Just one base apart from a much larger clone, this may be a read error. V and J are TRBV27 and TRBJ2-7; 7 bases agree with TRBD2. Per germline, CDR1 MNHEY and CDR2 SMNVEV (reference sequence). The CDR3 runs 14 residues. For the CDR3, the DNA is TGTGCCAGCAGTCCGCGGGGGAGCTCCTACGAGCAGTGCTTC. It codes for CASSPRGSSYEQCF.

In regard to this clonotype: A much larger clone differs from this one at a single base, so this may be a read error. The rearrangement joins TRBV7-3 to TRBJ2-1; D could derive from TRBD1 or TRBD2 (6 bases each). Germline V CDR1 and CDR2: SGHTA, FQGTGA. The CDR3 is 16 residues long. The chain's CDR3 is CAGSLRGGNSYNEQFF. For the CDR3, the DNA is TGTGCCGGCAGCTTAAGAGGGGGGAACTCCTACAATGAGCAGTTCTTC.

This sequence joins TRBV19 and TRBJ2-7, with TRBD2 as a possible D gene (7 bases). CDR3 length equals 13 residues. Germline CDR1 reads LNHDA; CDR2 reads SQIVND (reference sequence). Trimming pared 10 bases from V and 3 bases from J, leaving 16 bases between. The CDR3 nucleotides read TGTGCCACAGGGGAGGGGAAGCACTACGAGCAGTACTTC. This translates into CATGEGKHYEQYF.

CDR3 region: CASSPRLAGAHETQYF. Written as DNA, the CDR3 is TGTGCCAGCAGCCCTAGACTAGCGGGAGCTCACGAGACCCAGTACTTC. V and J are TRBV12-3 or TRBV12-4 and TRBJ2-5; 12 bases map to TRBD2. This CDR3 comprises 16 residues. Trimming took 6 bases from V and 5 from J; bases not matched to a gene: 10.

Of note for this clonotype: A read error may account for a junction end that differs from germline. The chain has TRBV19 and TRBJ2-1, with TRBD1 matching 9 bases. The CDR3 totals 15 residues. Germline V gene data show CDR1 as LNHDA and CDR2 as SQIVND (reference sequence). The DNA of the CDR3 is TGTGCCAGTAGGGCGAACAGGGGGCAGGACAATGAGCAGCTCTTC. Translation: CASRANRGQDNEQLF.